Below are 8 T cell receptor beta chains sequenced from a single sample in a study of blood T cell repertoires in COVID-19. Produced via immunoSEQ multiplex PCR; TCRdb's table is partial and in-frame only. Here the sample spans about 200,000 clones, roughly nine tenths being singletons. The sequenced material came from peripheral blood. The source is a man aged 30 to 45 with acute or convalescent COVID-19.

This clone was detected once. V is TRBV28 and J is TRBJ2-2, with D possibly TRBD1 on 6 matching bases. Germline V lookup: CDR1 MDHEN, CDR2 SYDVKM. This CDR3 spans 15 amino acids. V was trimmed by 2 bases and J by 5 bases, leaving 12 bases between them. CDR3 nucleotide sequence: TGTGCCAGCAGTTTAACAGGGCGTCTTACCGGGGAGCTGTTTTTT. Encoded protein: CASSLTGRLTGELFF.

The rearrangement joins TRBV9 to TRBJ1-5, with D unresolved. Germline V gene lookup returns CDR1 SGDLS and CDR2 YYNGEE. V shed 4 bases and J shed 6 bases, with 20 bases lying between them. The CDR3 runs to 16 residues. CDR3 loop: CASSPSDLGDAQPQHF. The CDR3 nucleotides read TGTGCCAGCAGCCCCTCGGATTTAGGAGATGCTCAGCCCCAGCATTTT.

This chain joins TRBV3-1 (or the pseudogene TRBV3-2) and TRBJ1-5; the match to TRBD1 covers 9 bases. In germline, CDR1 is LGHDT, CDR2 YNNKEL (reference sequence). Germline trimming cut 4 bases from V and 6 bases from J; bases unmatched to any gene: 10. CDR3 length equals 16 residues. CDR3 bases: TGTGCCAGCAGCCGGCCAACAGGGGGCAACGGTCAGCCCCAGCATTTT. Protein sequence: CASSRPTGGNGQPQHF.

This CDR3 is CASRANQGSIQYF. CDR3 nucleotides: TGCGCCAGCAGGGCGAACCAGGGGAGCATTCAGTACTTC. V gene TRBV5-1 combines with J gene TRBJ2-4, with D possibly TRBD1 on 6 matching bases. CDR1 is SGHRS and CDR2 is YFSETQ in the germline V gene. This CDR3 is 13 amino acids long. V was clipped by 5 bases and J by 9 bases, with 15 bases between them. Combining the CDR3 with reference TRBV5-1 and TRBJ2-4 gives the whole variable domain KAGVTQTPRYLIKTRGQQVTLSCSPISGHRSVSWYQQTPGQGLQFLFEYFSETQRNKGNFPGRFSGRQFSNSRSEMNVSTLELGDSALYLCASRANQGSIQYFGAGTRLSVL.

J is TRBJ2-3 and V is TRBV6-4; TRBD2 matches at 10 bases. The V gene end was trimmed by 6 bases and the J gene end by 3 bases; junction bases not matched to a gene: 3. This CDR3 region has 14 residues. CDR1 is MRHNA, CDR2 SNTAGT, per germline. CDR3: CASSETSGTDTQYF. The CDR3 region has the DNA TGTGCCAGCAGCGAGACTAGCGGGACAGATACGCAGTATTTT.

V gene TRBV3-1 (or the pseudogene TRBV3-2) combines with J gene TRBJ2-7; possible D gene TRBD1, 5 bases. Germline V gives CDR1 LGHDT, CDR2 YNNKEL (reference sequence). CDR3 length: 15 residues. Trimming pared 0 bases from V and 3 bases from J, leaving 12 bases between. Here the CDR3 reads CASSQETGLFYEQYF. The CDR3, as DNA: TGTGCCAGCAGCCAAGAAACAGGCCTTTTCTACGAGCAGTACTTC.

The rearrangement uses TRBV6-5 and TRBJ2-1; no clear D gene. The CDR3 has 16 amino acids. The germline V gene has CDR1 MNHEY and CDR2 SVGAGI. V lost 1 base and J lost 7, with 17 bases in between. CDR3 in amino acids: CASSYLVTPSGNEQFF. DNA of the CDR3: TGTGCCAGCAGTTACTTGGTAACCCCTAGTGGGAATGAGCAGTTCTTC.

The V gene is TRBV5-1, the J gene TRBJ2-7, with TRBD2 identical over 7 bases. V lost 0 bases, J lost 3 bases, and 3 bases stayed unmatched. The CDR3 runs to 14 residues. CDR1 is SGHRS, CDR2 YFSETQ, per germline. CDR3 DNA sequence: TGCGCCAGCAGCTTGGGGCGGGGGTACTACGAGCAGTACTTC. Amino acids: CASSLGRGYYEQYF.